This TCR beta chain was sequenced during a study of blood T cell repertoires in COVID-19. V lost 2 bases and J lost 4, with 10 bases in between. This CDR3 comprises 14 residues. The V gene's germline CDR1 is MNHNY and CDR2 SVGAGI (reference sequence). The method was immunoSEQ multiplex PCR; TCRdb's version includes in-frame clones alone and lacks a portion of them. This sample has about 120,000 clones, with 60% to 85% found just once. Sequences were obtained from peripheral blood. The sequence came from a man aged 65 to 85 with acute or convalescent COVID-19. The chain uses TRBV6-6 and TRBJ2-3; D is unclear. This CDR3 reads CASSYGLPPDTQYF. The CDR3 DNA sequence: TGTGCCAGCAGTTACGGGCTGCCCCCAGATACGCAGTATTTT.